The rows below give T cell receptor beta chains drawn from one sample of a study of blood T cell repertoires in COVID-19. Clones were read by immunoSEQ multiplex PCR, and TCRdb kept only the in-frame ones, dropping some. Here the sample spans about 160,000 clones, around 85% being singletons. Input material: peripheral blood. The source is a human donor with acute or convalescent COVID-19. The donor label of this sample is uncertain. Both conserved end residues are part of each CDR3. The D gene is left open where the match is weak. Rows give clone size only sometimes, using once, few, many, or a class for an expanded clone.

CDR3 protein | CDR3 DNA | J gene | V gene | clone size | D gene
CASSPRRGAENEQFF | TGTGCCAGCAGTCCCCGACGGGGGGCTGAAAATGAGCAGTTCTTC | TRBJ2-1 | TRBV2 | NA | NA
CASADSIIQGEQFF | TGTGCCAGCGCGGATTCAATCATTCAGGGTGAGCAGTTCTTC | TRBJ2-1 | TRBV6-4 | once | NA
CASSVLLYTQYF | TGTGCCAGCAGTGTCCTATTATATACGCAGTATTTT | TRBJ2-3 | TRBV2 | once | NA
CASSPAQRNTEAFF | TGTGCCAGCTCACCCGCACAGAGAAACACTGAAGCTTTCTTT | TRBJ1-1 | TRBV18 | NA | NA
CASSLGSSNEKLFF | TGCGCCAGCAGCTTGGGCAGTTCGAATGAAAAACTGTTTTTT | TRBJ1-4 | TRBV5-1 | NA | NA
CASSLVGARGLLSGELFF | TGTGCCAGCAGCTTAGTAGGGGCCAGGGGATTGCTCTCCGGGGAGCTGTTTTTT | TRBJ2-2 | TRBV7-9 | NA | NA
CASSQTGTHLEAFF | TGTGCCAGCAGCCAGACGGGGACACACCTCGAAGCTTTCTTT | TRBJ1-1 | TRBV6-5 | once | NA
CASSPQEDYGYTF | TGTGCCAGCTCACCACAGGAGGACTATGGCTACACCTTC | TRBJ1-2 | TRBV18 | NA | NA
CASSLSGGNTGELFF | TGCGCCAGCAGCCTTAGCGGGGGGAACACCGGGGAGCTGTTTTTT | TRBJ2-2 | TRBV5-1 | once | TRBD2
CASRAGNYGYTF | TGTGCCAGCAGGGCAGGCAACTATGGCTACACCTTC | TRBJ1-2 | TRBV28 | NA | NA
CASIGVTEAFF | TGTGCCAGCATAGGGGTCACTGAAGCTTTCTTT | TRBJ1-1 | TRBV6-5 | NA | NA
CASSQGGVTGNTEAFF | TGCGCCAGCAGCCAAGGGGGGGTGACTGGGAACACTGAAGCTTTCTTT | TRBJ1-1 | TRBV4-1 | NA | NA
CASSLQGSGNTIYF | TGTGCCAGCTCGCTACAGGGCTCTGGAAACACCATATATTTT | TRBJ1-3 | TRBV18 | NA | NA
CASSLVPGDFTDTQYF | TGCGCCAGCAGCTTGGTTCCGGGGGATTTCACAGATACGCAGTATTTT | TRBJ2-3 | TRBV5-1 | NA | NA
CASSPRTGVDSPLHF | TGTGCCAGCAGCCCAAGGACAGGGGTGGATTCACCCCTCCACTTT | TRBJ1-6 | TRBV7-6 | NA | TRBD1
CASSKLSTGGGTEAFF | TGTGCCAGCAGCAAACTTTCGACAGGGGGCGGCACTGAAGCTTTCTTT | TRBJ1-1 | TRBV28 | few | TRBD1
CASSFTGVGTEAFF | TGTGCCAGCAGTTTTACAGGGGTAGGCACTGAAGCTTTCTTT | TRBJ1-1 | TRBV2 | NA | TRBD1
CASSPLDRKYEQYF | TGTGCCAGCAGCCCACTGGACAGGAAGTACGAGCAGTACTTC | TRBJ2-7 | TRBV3-1/TRBV3-2 | NA | TRBD1
CASSVNRLAGGTGKNIQYF | TGTGCCAGCAGTGTCAATAGACTAGCGGGGGGGACCGGCAAAAACATTCAGTACTTC | TRBJ2-4 | TRBV6-1 | NA | TRBD2
CASSSRLAGAPRVQFF | TGTGCCAGCAGCTCTCGACTCGCGGGGGCCCCTAGGGTGCAGTTCTTC | TRBJ2-1 | TRBV13 | NA | NA
CASNRRKAYGYTF | TGTGCCAGCAATCGGAGGAAGGCCTATGGCTACACCTTC | TRBJ1-2 | TRBV12-3/TRBV12-4 | NA | NA
CAWSVRGRTGYNQPQHF | TGTGCCTGGAGTGTAAGGGGGCGGACAGGCTACAATCAGCCCCAGCATTTT | TRBJ1-5 | TRBV30 | NA | TRBD1
CASRGQGAGTDTQYF | TGTGCCAGTAGGGGACAGGGGGCTGGAACAGATACGCAGTATTTT | TRBJ2-3 | TRBV19 | NA | TRBD1
CASSLLTSGGPSTGELFF | TGTGCCAGCAGCTTGCTGACTAGCGGGGGCCCTTCCACCGGGGAGCTGTTTTTT | TRBJ2-2 | TRBV7-8 | NA | TRBD2
CASSGLDRASPNRDYGYTF | TGTGCCAGCAGCGGCTTGGACAGGGCCTCCCCAAATCGGGACTATGGCTACACCTTC | TRBJ1-2 | TRBV9 | NA | TRBD1
CASSLGGSTSGNTIYF | TGTGCCAGCAGCTTAGGCGGTTCAACCTCTGGAAACACCATATATTTT | TRBJ1-3 | TRBV5-4 | NA | NA
CASSLQQNNEKLFF | TGCGCCAGCAGCTTGCAACAGAATAATGAAAAACTGTTTTTT | TRBJ1-4 | TRBV5-1 | NA | NA
CASSLALAGSGEAFF | TGTGCCAGCAGCTTAGCGCTGGCAGGGTCAGGGGAAGCTTTCTTT | TRBJ1-1 | TRBV7-2 | NA | NA
CASSQRYEQYF | TGTGCCAGCAGCCAACGGTACGAGCAGTACTTC | TRBJ2-7 | TRBV7-9 | few | NA
CASRDRGQGQPQHF | TGTGCCAGCAGAGACAGGGGGCAAGGCCAGCCCCAGCATTTT | TRBJ1-5 | TRBV3-1/TRBV3-2 | NA | TRBD1
CASGVAGGPYNEQFF | TGTGCCAGCGGGGTAGCGGGGGGCCCCTACAATGAGCAGTTCTTC | TRBJ2-1 | TRBV3-1/TRBV3-2 | NA | TRBD2
CASSSGPGTGNEKLFF | TGTGCCAGTAGTTCGGGACCGGGGACAGGGAATGAAAAACTGTTTTTT | TRBJ1-4 | TRBV19 | NA | TRBD1
CASSDRLAGGGDTQYF | TGTGCCAGCAGTGATCGACTAGCGGGGGGAGGAGATACGCAGTATTTT | TRBJ2-3 | TRBV25-1 | NA | TRBD2
CASSDSSGGPAGELFF | TGTGCCAGCAGTGACTCAAGCGGCGGGCCCGCCGGGGAGCTGTTTTTT | TRBJ2-2 | TRBV6-4 | few | NA
CASSRGQGAGADTQYF | TGTGCCAGCAGCCGGGGACAGGGGGCAGGGGCAGATACGCAGTATTTT | TRBJ2-3 | TRBV11-2 | NA | TRBD1
CATSDRQRYYGYTF | TGTGCCACCAGTGATCGACAGCGCTACTATGGCTACACCTTC | TRBJ1-2 | TRBV24-1 | NA | NA
CASSPLDTLNYGYTF | TGTGCCAGTAGTCCGCTTGACACGCTTAACTATGGCTACACCTTC | TRBJ1-2 | TRBV19 | NA | NA
CASRAGFEAFF | TGTGCCAGCAGAGCGGGGTTTGAAGCTTTCTTT | TRBJ1-1 | TRBV3-1/TRBV3-2 | NA | NA
CASSLYYYAGTGVPYQPQHF | TGTGCCAGCAGCCTATATTATTACGCCGGGACAGGGGTTCCCTATCAGCCCCAGCATTTT | TRBJ1-5 | TRBV3-1/TRBV3-2 | NA | TRBD1
CASSARGSGGYTDTQYF | TGTGCCAGCAGCGCCCGGGGGAGCGGGGGGTACACAGATACGCAGTATTTT | TRBJ2-3 | TRBV7-2 | NA | TRBD2
CATSRDSVLTYEQYF | TGTGCCACCAGCAGAGACAGCGTTTTGACCTACGAGCAGTACTTC | TRBJ2-7 | TRBV15 | NA | NA
CASSGEGIGLYTF | TGTGCCAGCAGTGGCGAGGGAATCGGGTTATACACCTTC | TRBJ1-2 | TRBV2 | NA | NA
CASSEQGPSNQPQHF | TGTGCCAGCAGTGAACAGGGGCCCAGCAATCAGCCCCAGCATTTT | TRBJ1-5 | TRBV2 | NA | NA
CASSQAGVANEQFF | TGTGCCAGCAGCCAAGCGGGGGTGGCGAATGAGCAGTTCTTC | TRBJ2-1 | TRBV3-1/TRBV3-2 | NA | NA
CASRAGWSTNEKLFF | TGTGCCAGCAGAGCAGGGTGGTCGACTAATGAAAAACTGTTTTTT | TRBJ1-4 | TRBV2 | few | NA
CATSAWGVKRNTEAFF | TGTGCCACCAGTGCCTGGGGGGTTAAGAGGAACACTGAAGCTTTCTTT | TRBJ1-1 | TRBV24-1 | NA | NA
CASSGSYNYGYTF | TGTGCCAGTTCGGGGTCATATAACTATGGCTACACCTTC | TRBJ1-2 | TRBV19 | NA | NA
CASSQEDWGAGGSPLHF | TGCGCCAGCAGCCAAGAGGATTGGGGGGCGGGGGGTTCACCCCTCCACTTT | TRBJ1-6 | TRBV4-1 | once | NA
CASNAGINTGELFF | TGTGCCAGCAATGCGGGGATCAACACCGGGGAGCTGTTTTTT | TRBJ2-2 | TRBV7-9 | NA | NA
CASSLKQYNEQFF | TGTGCCAGCAGCTTAAAACAGTACAATGAGCAGTTCTTC | TRBJ2-1 | TRBV7-2 | NA | NA
CASNEAGRSNQPQHF | TGTGCCAGCAATGAGGCGGGGCGAAGCAATCAGCCCCAGCATTTT | TRBJ1-5 | TRBV2 | NA | NA
CATSDSGKNQPQHF | TGTGCCACCAGTGATTCAGGGAAAAATCAGCCCCAGCATTTT | TRBJ1-5 | TRBV24-1 | NA | NA
CASSLVSPTDTQYF | TGCGCCAGCAGCTTGGTGAGCCCCACAGATACGCAGTATTTT | TRBJ2-3 | TRBV5-1 | NA | NA